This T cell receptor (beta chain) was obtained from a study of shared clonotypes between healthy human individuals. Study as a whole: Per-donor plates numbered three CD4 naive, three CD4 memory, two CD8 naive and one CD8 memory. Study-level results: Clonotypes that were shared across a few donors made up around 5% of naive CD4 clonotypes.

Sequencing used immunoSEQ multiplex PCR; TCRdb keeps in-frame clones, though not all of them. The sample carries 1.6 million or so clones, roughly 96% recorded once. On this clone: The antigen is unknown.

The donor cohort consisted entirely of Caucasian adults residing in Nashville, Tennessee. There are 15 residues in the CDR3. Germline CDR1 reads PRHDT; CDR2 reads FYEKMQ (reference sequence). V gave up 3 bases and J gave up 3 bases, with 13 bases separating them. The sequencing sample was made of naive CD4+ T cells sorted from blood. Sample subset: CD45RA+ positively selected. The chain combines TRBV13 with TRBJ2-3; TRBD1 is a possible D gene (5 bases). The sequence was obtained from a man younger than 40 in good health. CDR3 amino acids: CASSFPRRGTDTQYF. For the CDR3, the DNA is TGTGCCAGCAGCTTCCCACGAAGGGGTACAGATACGCAGTATTTT. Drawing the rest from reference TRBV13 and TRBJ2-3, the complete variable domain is AAGVIQSPRHLIKEKRETATLKCYPIPRHDTVYWYQQGPGQDPQFLISFYEKMQSDKGSIPDRFSAQQFSDYHSELNMSSLELGDSALYFCASSFPRRGTDTQYFGPGTRLTVL.